The rows below give T cell receptor beta chains drawn from one sample of a study of cytomegalovirus exposure and HLA in healthy donors. Here immunoSEQ multiplex PCR was the method, and the copy in TCRdb shows in-frame clones only, minus some. The repertoire holds about 240,000 clones, 70% to 90% seen once, with 0.24% in the top ten. Sequenced input: PBMCs. Source of these receptors: a girl aged 2-9 years in good health and CMV-seronegative. CDR3s include the opening cysteine and the closing phenylalanine or tryptophan. The order of the fields is J gene, clone size, D gene, V gene, CDR3 DNA, CDR3 protein. The D gene is left open where the match is weak. Part of the rows lack a size; the others show once, few, many or a class for expanded clones.

TRBJ2-5 | . | TRBD1 | TRBV5-1 | TGCGCCAGCAGCCACCCGACAGGGGGTGAGACCCAGTACTTC | CASSHPTGGETQYF
TRBJ2-7 | . | TRBD2 | TRBV5-1 | TGCGCCAGCAGAGTAGCGGGGGACCCCTACGAGCAGTACTTC | CASRVAGDPYEQYF
TRBJ1-5 | . | . | TRBV27 | TGTGCCAGCAGTTCGCTGGGGCAGGGGAGGGGCAATCAGCCCCAGCATTTT | CASSSLGQGRGNQPQHF
TRBJ2-3 | . | . | TRBV20-1 | TGCAGTGCTAGAGTAACAAATACGCAGTATTTT | CSARVTNTQYF
TRBJ1-5 | . | TRBD1 | TRBV28 | TGTGCCAGCAGTTTAACCGGGACAGGGCTCAGTCAGCCCCAGCATTTT | CASSLTGTGLSQPQHF
TRBJ2-2 | . | . | TRBV19 | TGTGCCAGTAGAACTACCACCACCGGGGAGCTGTTTTTT | CASRTTTTGELFF
TRBJ2-7 | . | TRBD1 | TRBV6-1 | TGTGCCAGCAGTGGAAGGACAGGCCAGGCACGGGAGCAGTACTTC | CASSGRTGQAREQYF
TRBJ2-3 | . | . | TRBV7-9 | TGTGCCAGCAGCTCCACGCAGGGTACGCAGTATTTT | CASSSTQGTQYF
TRBJ2-7 | . | TRBD1 | TRBV2 | TGTGCCAGCGGAAGACAGGGTTCCTACGAGCAGTACTTC | CASGRQGSYEQYF
TRBJ2-1 | once | TRBD2 | TRBV29-1 | TGCAGCGTGGAGTTACCTAGCGGAGCAGCGCAGTTCTTC | CSVELPSGAAQFF
TRBJ2-3 | . | . | TRBV2 | TGTGCCAGCAGTGAATTTCGAGAGCACACAGATACGCAGTATTTT | CASSEFREHTDTQYF
TRBJ2-7 | . | TRBD1 | TRBV10-3 | TGTGCCATCAGTTATGGGACAGGGTCCAGCGAGCAGTACTTC | CAISYGTGSSEQYF
TRBJ2-2 | . | . | TRBV5-1 | TGCGCCAGCCAGATAGGGAGTGATACCGGGGAGCTGTTTTTT | CASQIGSDTGELFF
TRBJ1-2 | . | . | TRBV2 | TGTGCCAGCAGTGACTCCCCAGACTATGGCTACACCTTC | CASSDSPDYGYTF
TRBJ2-7 | once | . | TRBV5-1 | TGCGCCAGCAGCCCCCGGGGTCACCCAGAATACGAGCAGTACTTC | CASSPRGHPEYEQYF
TRBJ1-2 | . | TRBD1 | TRBV2 | TGTGCCAGCACTGCCGACAGGGTAGATGGCTACACCTTC | CASTADRVDGYTF
TRBJ2-1 | . | . | TRBV5-1 | TGCGCCAGCAGCGCCCGCGGGACCCTTGGCCACAATGAGCAGTTCTTC | CASSARGTLGHNEQFF
TRBJ1-6 | . | TRBD1 | TRBV13 | TGTGCCAGCAGCTTAGACAGACAGGGCCCGGGGACTTCACCCCTCCACTTT | CASSLDRQGPGTSPLHF
TRBJ1-1 | . | . | TRBV2 | TGTGCCAGCAGTGAATTTAGGACATCGAACACTGAAGCTTTCTTT | CASSEFRTSNTEAFF
TRBJ1-2 | once | TRBD1 | TRBV7-9 | TGTGCCAGCAGCTTACAGGGGGCGTCGCTCGCAGGGACCTTC | CASSLQGASLAGTF
TRBJ1-2 | . | . | TRBV2 | TGTGCCAGCAGTGGAAGGACATCCTATGGCTACACCTTC | CASSGRTSYGYTF
TRBJ1-2 | . | TRBD1 | TRBV10-3 | TGTGCCATCAGTGAGAAGGGACAGGGGGCGGAGGGCTACACCTTC | CAISEKGQGAEGYTF
TRBJ1-2 | . | . | TRBV27 | TGTGCCAGCAGCCCCCACAGGGACCGTGCTGCTGGCTACACCTTC | CASSPHRDRAAGYTF
TRBJ2-5 | . | TRBD2 | TRBV19 | TGTGCCAGTAGCAGACTAGCGGGAGGGTCCGAGACCCAGTACTTC | CASSRLAGGSETQYF
TRBJ1-4 | few | . | TRBV5-1 | TGCGCCAGCAGGGGCTCTAATGAAAAACTGTTTTTT | CASRGSNEKLFF
TRBJ2-5 | . | . | TRBV5-5 | TGTGCCAGCAGCTTGAAGACAGCTGGGAGGGAGACCCAGTACTTC | CASSLKTAGRETQYF
TRBJ2-5 | once | . | TRBV30 | TGTGCCTGGAGTGTACAGATTGAGACCCAGTACTTC | CAWSVQIETQYF
TRBJ2-1 | . | TRBD2 | TRBV6-5 | TGTGCCAGCAACCAGGGACTAGCGGGGGGAAATGAGCAGTTCTTC | CASNQGLAGGNEQFF
TRBJ2-5 | . | TRBD1 | TRBV5-4 | TGTGCCAGCAGCATTGACAGGGGAGTACAGACCCAGTACTTC | CASSIDRGVQTQYF
TRBJ1-6 | few | . | TRBV5-3 | TGTGCCAGAAGCCCAGGGGTAGGAATTTCACCCCTCCACTTT | CARSPGVGISPLHF
TRBJ1-6 | once | TRBD1 | TRBV27 | TGTGCCAGCAGCGGGACAGCTTATAATTCACCCCTCCACTTT | CASSGTAYNSPLHF
TRBJ2-1 | few | . | TRBV2 | TGTGCCAGCACAGTTTACAATGAGCAGTTCTTC | CASTVYNEQFF
TRBJ1-5 | few | TRBD1 | TRBV2 | TGTGCCAGCAGCGGACAGGGAAGAAATCAGCCCCAGCATTTT | CASSGQGRNQPQHF
TRBJ1-1 | . | . | TRBV27 | TGTGCCAGCGCGCGTCGGGTCGGCACTGAAGCTTTCTTT | CASARRVGTEAFF
TRBJ2-7 | . | TRBD2 | TRBV7-2 | TGTGCCAGCAGCTTAGGGACTAGCGGCGTGCAGTACTTC | CASSLGTSGVQYF
TRBJ1-1 | . | TRBD1 | TRBV7-6 | TGTGCCAGCAGCCGGGACAGGAACACTGAAGCTTTCTTT | CASSRDRNTEAFF
TRBJ1-2 | . | . | TRBV29-1 | TGCAGCGCTCTTACAGGAAACTATGGCTACACCTTC | CSALTGNYGYTF
TRBJ2-1 | . | . | TRBV9 | TGTGCCAGCAGCGTAGTATCTAGCGCGAGGTACAATGAGCAGTTCTTC | CASSVVSSARYNEQFF
TRBJ1-2 | . | . | TRBV7-6 | TGTGCCAGCAGCTTAGCCTTGACAGGCTACTATGGCTACACCTTC | CASSLALTGYYGYTF
TRBJ2-5 | . | . | TRBV7-9 | TGTGCCAGCAGCTTAGCTTATAGTGCACAAGAGACCCAGTACTTC | CASSLAYSAQETQYF
TRBJ2-1 | once | TRBD2 | TRBV5-1 | TGCGCCAGCAGCTTGGGCGGGGGGAGCTCCTACAATGAGCAGTTCTTC | CASSLGGGSSYNEQFF
TRBJ1-2 | . | . | TRBV5-6 | TGTGCCAGCAGTCTGATAGGGGATAGGGGGAAGCATGGCTACACCTTC | CASSLIGDRGKHGYTF
TRBJ1-2 | . | TRBD1 | TRBV19 | TGTGCCAGTAGTATACCGGGACAGTTTGTATATGGCTACACCTTC | CASSIPGQFVYGYTF
TRBJ1-1 | . | TRBD1 | TRBV25-1 | TGTGCCAGCAGTGAACAGGGGGTGAACACTGAAGCTTTCTTT | CASSEQGVNTEAFF
TRBJ1-2 | . | TRBD1 | TRBV5-1 | TGCGCCAGCGGACCGGGACAGGGGGTTGGCTACACCTTC | CASGPGQGVGYTF
TRBJ2-1 | . | . | TRBV15 | TGTGCCACCAGCAGAGACTATCTGAGCTCCTACAATGAGCAGTTCTTC | CATSRDYLSSYNEQFF
TRBJ1-2 | once | . | TRBV7-9 | TGTGCCAGCAGCGGACCGGGGGAGGAAGACTACACCTTC | CASSGPGEEDYTF
TRBJ2-3 | once | TRBD2 | TRBV2 | TGTGCCAGCAGCTCCCGGACTAGCGCCAAAGATACGCAGTATTTT | CASSSRTSAKDTQYF
TRBJ2-1 | . | TRBD2 | TRBV29-1 | TGCAGCGTTGAGAGTGCGCGGGAGGGCTCCTACAATGAGCAGTTCTTC | CSVESAREGSYNEQFF
TRBJ2-7 | once | TRBD1 | TRBV6-6 | TGTGCCAGCAGTGGGGGACAGGGGTTAAGCTCCGAGCAGTACTTC | CASSGGQGLSSEQYF
TRBJ2-2 | . | . | TRBV27 | TGTGCCAGCAGTTTTAGCGGTTCGAACACCGGGGAGCTGTTTTTT | CASSFSGSNTGELFF
TRBJ1-1 | . | . | TRBV7-9 | TGTGCCAGCAGCCAGGCTTTCTTT | CASSQAFF
TRBJ2-1 | . | . | TRBV11-2 | TGTGCCAGCAGCTTAGATTGGTTGCGGAGGGGGGGGTATTCCTACAATGAGCAGTTCTTC | CASSLDWLRRGGYSYNEQFF
TRBJ2-2 | . | . | TRBV7-8 | TGTGCCAGCAGCCTGCCCGTAGCGACTGGGGAGCTGTTTTTT | CASSLPVATGELFF
TRBJ1-1 | . | . | TRBV5-8 | TGTGCCAGCAGCTTGGGGACAGTAGTCACTGAAGCTTTCTTT | CASSLGTVVTEAFF
TRBJ2-7 | once | . | TRBV11-2 | TGTGCCAGCAGCCTAACGGACAGTGATTCCTACGAGCAGTACTTC | CASSLTDSDSYEQYF
TRBJ2-7 | . | . | TRBV19 | TGTGCCAGTAGTATTGGGGGGACAGTCACGACCTACGAGCAGTACTTC | CASSIGGTVTTYEQYF